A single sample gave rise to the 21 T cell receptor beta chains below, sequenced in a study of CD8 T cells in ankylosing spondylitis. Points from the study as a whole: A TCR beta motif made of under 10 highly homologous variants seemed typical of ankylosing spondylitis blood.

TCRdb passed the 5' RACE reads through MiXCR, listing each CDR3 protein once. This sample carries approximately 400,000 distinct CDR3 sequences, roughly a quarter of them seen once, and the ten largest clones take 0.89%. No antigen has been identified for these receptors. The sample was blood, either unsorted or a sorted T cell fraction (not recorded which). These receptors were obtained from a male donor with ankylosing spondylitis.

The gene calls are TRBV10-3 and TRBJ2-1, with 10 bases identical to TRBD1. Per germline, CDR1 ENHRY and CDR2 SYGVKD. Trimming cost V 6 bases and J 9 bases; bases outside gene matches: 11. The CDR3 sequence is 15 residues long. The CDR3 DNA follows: TGTGCCATCAGGCGGACAGGGGGAACCGCAGGTGAGCAGTTCTTC. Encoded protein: CAIRRTGGTAGEQFF.

The CDR3 bases are TGTGCCAGCAGCTTAGGAGCAGGTGGGTCCGGCAATCAGCCCCAGCATTTT. Translated, it gives CASSLGAGGSGNQPQHF. This rearrangement joins TRBV7-9 to TRBJ1-5; D is unresolved. V was cut by 1 base and J by 2 bases, with 15 bases left in between. The CDR3 extends over 17 amino acids. Germline V gene lookup returns CDR1 SEHNR and CDR2 FQNEAQ (reference sequence). The full variable domain, in which reference TRBV7-9 and TRBJ1-5 provide the parts outside the CDR3, is DTGVSQNPRHKITKRGQNVTFRCDPISEHNRLYWYRQTLGQGPEFLTYFQNEAQLEKSRLLSDRFSAERPKGSFSTLEIQRTEQGDSAMYLCASSLGAGGSGNQPQHFGDGTRLSIL.

CDR3 in DNA: TGCAGCGTCCCCTCGGGAAGGGTAGGCACCTTC. Amino acid sequence: CSVPSGRVGTF. The chain combines TRBV29-1 with TRBJ1-2; D is undetermined. Germline CDR1 is SQVTM and CDR2 is ANQGSEA. Trimming left V 6 bases short and J 13 bases short, with 18 bases between. This CDR3 contains 11 residues.

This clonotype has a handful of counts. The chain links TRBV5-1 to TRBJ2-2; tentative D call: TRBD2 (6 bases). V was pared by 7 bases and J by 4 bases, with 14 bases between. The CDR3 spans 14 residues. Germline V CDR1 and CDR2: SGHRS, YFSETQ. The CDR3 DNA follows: TGCGCCAGCGGGGAGGAGCAGCTCACCGGGGAGCTGTTTTTT. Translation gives CASGEEQLTGELFF. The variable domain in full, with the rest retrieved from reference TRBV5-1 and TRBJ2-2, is KAGVTQTPRYLIKTRGQQVTLSCSPISGHRSVSWYQQTPGQGLQFLFEYFSETQRNKGNFPGRFSGRQFSNSRSEMNVSTLELGDSALYLCASGEEQLTGELFFGEGSRLTVL.

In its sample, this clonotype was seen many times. The DNA of the CDR3 is TGTGCCACCAGCAGAGTGGTGGGAGTTCAGTTCTTC. Protein: CATSRVVGVQFF. This sequence joins TRBV15 and TRBJ2-1, with D possibly TRBD2 on 5 matching bases. This CDR3 has 12 amino acids. Germline CDR1 reads LNHNV; CDR2 reads YYDKDF (reference sequence). V was cut by 1 base and J by 13 bases, with 11 bases left in between.

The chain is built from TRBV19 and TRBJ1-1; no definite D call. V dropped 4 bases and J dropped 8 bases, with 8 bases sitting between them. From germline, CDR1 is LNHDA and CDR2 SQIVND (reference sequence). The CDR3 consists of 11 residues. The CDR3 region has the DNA TGTGCCAGTAGTAACGCGCACGAAGCTTTCTTT. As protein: CASSNAHEAFF.

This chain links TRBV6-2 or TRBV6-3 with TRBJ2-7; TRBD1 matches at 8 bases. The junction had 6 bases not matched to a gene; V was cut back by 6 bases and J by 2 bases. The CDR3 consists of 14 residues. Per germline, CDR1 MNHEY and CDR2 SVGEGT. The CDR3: CASRKTGATYEQYV. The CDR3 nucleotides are TGTGCCAGCAGAAAGACAGGGGCTACCTACGAGCAGTACGTC.

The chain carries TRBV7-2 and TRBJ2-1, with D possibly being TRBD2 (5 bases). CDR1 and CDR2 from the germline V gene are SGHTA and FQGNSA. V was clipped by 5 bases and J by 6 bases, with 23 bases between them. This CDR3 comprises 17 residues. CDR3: CASSGHRTRHRSNEQFF. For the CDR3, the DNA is TGTGCCAGCAGCGGCCATAGGACTCGTCACCGATCCAATGAGCAGTTCTTC.

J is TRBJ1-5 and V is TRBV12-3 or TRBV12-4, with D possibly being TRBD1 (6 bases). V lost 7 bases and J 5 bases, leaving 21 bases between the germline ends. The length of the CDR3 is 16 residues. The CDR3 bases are TGTGCCAGCACCCACGGCCAGGGCAGGGGATATCAGCCCCAGCATTTT. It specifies CASTHGQGRGYQPQHF.

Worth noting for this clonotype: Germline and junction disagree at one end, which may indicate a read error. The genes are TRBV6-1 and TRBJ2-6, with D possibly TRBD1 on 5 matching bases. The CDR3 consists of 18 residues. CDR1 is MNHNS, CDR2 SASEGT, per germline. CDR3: CASHRFSRVSSGANVLSF. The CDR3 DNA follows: TGTGCCAGCCACAGGTTTAGCAGGGTTTCGTCTGGGGCCAACGTCCTGTCTTTC.

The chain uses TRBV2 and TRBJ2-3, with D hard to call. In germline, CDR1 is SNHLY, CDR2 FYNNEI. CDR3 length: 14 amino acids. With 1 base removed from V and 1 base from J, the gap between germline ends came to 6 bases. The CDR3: CASSEEGRTDTQYF. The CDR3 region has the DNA TGTGCCAGCAGTGAAGAAGGGCGCACAGATACGCAGTATTTT.

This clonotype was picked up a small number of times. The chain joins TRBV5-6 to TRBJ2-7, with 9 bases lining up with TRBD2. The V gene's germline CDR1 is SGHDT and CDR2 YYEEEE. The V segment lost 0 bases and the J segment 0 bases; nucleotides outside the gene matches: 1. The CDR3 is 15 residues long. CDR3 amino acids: CASSLGSGSSYEQYV. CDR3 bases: TGTGCCAGCAGCTTGGGTAGCGGGAGCTCCTACGAGCAGTACGTC.

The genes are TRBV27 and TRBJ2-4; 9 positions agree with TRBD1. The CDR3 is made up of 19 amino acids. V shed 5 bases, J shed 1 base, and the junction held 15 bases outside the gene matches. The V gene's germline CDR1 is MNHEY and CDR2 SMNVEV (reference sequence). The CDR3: CASSITGGEGFMAKNIQYF. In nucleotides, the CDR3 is TGTGCCAGCAGTATCACAGGGGGCGAGGGTTTCATGGCCAAAAACATTCAGTACTTC.

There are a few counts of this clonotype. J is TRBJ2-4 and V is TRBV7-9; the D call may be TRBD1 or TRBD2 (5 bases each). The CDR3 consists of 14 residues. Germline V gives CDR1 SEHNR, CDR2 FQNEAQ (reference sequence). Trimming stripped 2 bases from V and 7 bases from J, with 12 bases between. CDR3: CASSLQGEGNIQYF. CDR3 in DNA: TGTGCCAGCAGCTTACAGGGCGAGGGGAACATTCAGTACTTC.

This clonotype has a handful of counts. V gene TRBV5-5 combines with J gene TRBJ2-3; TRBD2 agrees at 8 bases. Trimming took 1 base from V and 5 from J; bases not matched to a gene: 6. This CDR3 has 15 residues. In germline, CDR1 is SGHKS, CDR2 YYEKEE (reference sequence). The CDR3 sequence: CASSLYVAGGDTQYF. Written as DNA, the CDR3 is TGTGCCAGCAGCTTGTATGTTGCGGGAGGAGATACGCAGTATTTT. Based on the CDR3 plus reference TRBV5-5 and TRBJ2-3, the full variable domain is DAGVTQSPTHLIKTRGQQVTLRCSPISGHKSVSWYQQVLGQGPQFIFQYYEKEERGRGNFPDRFSARQFPNYSSELNVNALLLGDSALYLCASSLYVAGGDTQYFGPGTRLTVL.

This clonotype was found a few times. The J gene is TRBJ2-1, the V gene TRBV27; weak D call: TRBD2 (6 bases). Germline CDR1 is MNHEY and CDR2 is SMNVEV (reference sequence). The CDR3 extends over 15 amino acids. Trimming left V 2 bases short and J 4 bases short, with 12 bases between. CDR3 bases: TGTGCCAGCAGTTTAAGACTAGGGATGTACAATGAGCAGTTCTTC. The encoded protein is CASSLRLGMYNEQFF.

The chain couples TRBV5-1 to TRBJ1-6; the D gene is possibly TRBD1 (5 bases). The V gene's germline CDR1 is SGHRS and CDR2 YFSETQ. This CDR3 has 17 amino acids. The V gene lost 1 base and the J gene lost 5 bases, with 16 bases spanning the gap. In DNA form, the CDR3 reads TGCGCCAGCAGCTTGCGGTTGAGGGGTAGAGATAATTCACCCCTCCACTTT. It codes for CASSLRLRGRDNSPLHF. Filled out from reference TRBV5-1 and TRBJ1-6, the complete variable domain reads KAGVTQTPRYLIKTRGQQVTLSCSPISGHRSVSWYQQTPGQGLQFLFEYFSETQRNKGNFPGRFSGRQFSNSRSEMNVSTLELGDSALYLCASSLRLRGRDNSPLHFGNGTRLTVT.

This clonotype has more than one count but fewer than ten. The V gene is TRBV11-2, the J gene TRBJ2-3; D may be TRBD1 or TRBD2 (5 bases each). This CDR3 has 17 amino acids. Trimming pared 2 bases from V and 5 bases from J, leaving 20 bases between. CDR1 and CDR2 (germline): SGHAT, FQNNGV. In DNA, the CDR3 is TGTGCCAGCAGCTTAACTCTGACAGTCGGGCGGGTAGATACGCAGTATTTT. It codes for CASSLTLTVGRVDTQYF. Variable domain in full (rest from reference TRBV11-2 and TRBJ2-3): EAGVAQSPRYKIIEKRQSVAFWCNPISGHATLYWYQQILGQGPKLLIQFQNNGVVDDSQLPKDRFSAERLKGVDSTLKIQPAKLEDSAVYLCASSLTLTVGRVDTQYFGPGTRLTVL.

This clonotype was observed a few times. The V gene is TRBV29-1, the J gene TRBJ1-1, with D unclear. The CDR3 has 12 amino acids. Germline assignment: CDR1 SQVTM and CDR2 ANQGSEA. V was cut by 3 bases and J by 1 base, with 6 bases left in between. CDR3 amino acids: CSVDWGNTEAFF. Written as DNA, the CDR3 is TGCAGCGTTGACTGGGGGAACACTGAAGCTTTCTTT.

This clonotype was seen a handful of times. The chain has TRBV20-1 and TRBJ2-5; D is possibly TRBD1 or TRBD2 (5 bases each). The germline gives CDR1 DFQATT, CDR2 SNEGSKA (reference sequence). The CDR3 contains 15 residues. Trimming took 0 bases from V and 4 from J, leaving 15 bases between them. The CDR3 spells CSARDHRDRGETQYF. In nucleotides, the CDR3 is TGCAGTGCTAGAGATCACCGGGACCGGGGAGAGACCCAGTACTTC.

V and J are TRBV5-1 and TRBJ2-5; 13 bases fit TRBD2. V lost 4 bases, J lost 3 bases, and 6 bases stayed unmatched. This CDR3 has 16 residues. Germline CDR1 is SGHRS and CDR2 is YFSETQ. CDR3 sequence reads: CASSGVGTSGKETQYF. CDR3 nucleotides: TGCGCCAGCAGCGGCGTGGGGACTAGCGGGAAAGAGACCCAGTACTTC.